This TCR beta chain is drawn from a study of blood T cell repertoires in COVID-19. Study details: COVID-19 samples, acute and convalescent, were from the United States, Italy and Spain. PBMCs, B-cell-depleted T cells, or T cells provided the cDNA or gDNA that made up the material.

This CDR3 is 16 amino acids long. The germline V gene has CDR1 SGHDT and CDR2 YYEEEE. The V and J ends lost 3 bases and 0 bases respectively, with 13 bases between them. In the original processing: Researchers report that nucleated cell counts were estimated from reference gene primer amplification. Only in-frame clones appear in the TCRdb table, and some are missing; sequencing was by immunoSEQ multiplex PCR. That table gives V, J and clone size, and the DNA gave D and trimming. The table records 270,000 or so clones, about 76% of them present only once. The rearrangement uses TRBV5-6 and TRBJ1-3, with D possibly TRBD1 on 6 matching bases. The sample taken for sequencing was peripheral blood. The source is a woman in her sixties or seventies with active or convalescent COVID-19. CDR3: CASSSEGHLSGNTIYF. The CDR3, as DNA: TGTGCCAGCAGCTCCGAGGGACACCTCTCTGGAAACACCATATATTTT.